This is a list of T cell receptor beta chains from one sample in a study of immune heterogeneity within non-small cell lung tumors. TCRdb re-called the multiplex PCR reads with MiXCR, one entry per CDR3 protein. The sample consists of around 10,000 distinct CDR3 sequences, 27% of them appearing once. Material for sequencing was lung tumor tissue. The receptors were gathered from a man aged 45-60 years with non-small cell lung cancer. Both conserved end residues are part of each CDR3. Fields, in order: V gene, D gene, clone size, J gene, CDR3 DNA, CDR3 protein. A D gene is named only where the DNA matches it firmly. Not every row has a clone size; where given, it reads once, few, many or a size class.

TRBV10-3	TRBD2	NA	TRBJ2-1	TGTGCCATCAGTAGGTCTGGACTAGCGGGAAGCTCCTACAATGAGAAGTTCTTC	CAISRSGLAGSSYNEKFF
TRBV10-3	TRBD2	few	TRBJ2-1	TGTGCCATCAGTGAATTTAGCGGGAGTGGGAATGAGCAGTTCTTC	CAISEFSGSGNEQFF
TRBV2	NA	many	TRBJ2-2	TGTGCCAGCAGGCCCACGTGGGCCGGGGAGCTGTTTTTT	CASRPTWAGELFF
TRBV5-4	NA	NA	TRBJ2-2	TGTGCCAGCAGCTGCGTATCCGGGGAGCTGTTTTTT	CASSCVSGELFF
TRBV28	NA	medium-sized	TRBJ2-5	TGTGCCAGCAGTTTATCTGTGGCAGGGGGGGAGACCCAGTACTTC	CASSLSVAGGETQYF
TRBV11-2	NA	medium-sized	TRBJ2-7	TGTGCCAGCAGCCCCGCGCCCACAGCGCTACTAGAGCAGTACTTC	CASSPAPTALLEQYF
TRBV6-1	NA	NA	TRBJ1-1	TGTGCCAGCAGTGTCCACCAAGATATGAACCCTGAAGCTTTCTTT	CASSVHQDMNPEAFF
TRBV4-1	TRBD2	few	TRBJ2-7	TGCGCCAGCAGCAGGACTAGCGACTCCTACGAGCAGTACTTC	CASSRTSDSYEQYF
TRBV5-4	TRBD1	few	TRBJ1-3	TGTGCCAGCAGCGCTGACAGGGCCTCTGGAAACACCATATATTTT	CASSADRASGNTIYF
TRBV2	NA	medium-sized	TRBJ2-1	TGTGCCAGCAGTTCGGGTTTGGATGAGCAGTTCTTC	CASSSGLDEQFF
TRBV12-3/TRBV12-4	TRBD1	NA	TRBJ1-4	TGTGCCAGCAGATCGACTCCAGGGGGCGGTGTTGAAAAACTGGTTTTT	CASRSTPGGGVEKLVF
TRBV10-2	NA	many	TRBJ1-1	TGCGCCAGCAGTGAGTCGCTGGCGCTTGAAGCTTTCTTT	CASSESLALEAFF
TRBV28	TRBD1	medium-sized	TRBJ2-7	TGTGCCAGCAGTGTGCCGGGACAGGGGCAATACGAGCAGTACTTC	CASSVPGQGQYEQYF
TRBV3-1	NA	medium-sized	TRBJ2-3	TGTGCCAGCAGCCAAGTCCGGACGGTGGATACGCAGTATTTT	CASSQVRTVDTQYF
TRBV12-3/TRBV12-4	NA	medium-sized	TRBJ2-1	TGTGCCAGCAGACCCGACAGCTACAATGAGCAGTTCTTC	CASRPDSYNEQFF
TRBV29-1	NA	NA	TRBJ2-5	TGCAGCGTTGGGCTGCGCCAGGGCCTCGGAGAGACCCAGTACTTC	CSVGLRQGLGETQYF
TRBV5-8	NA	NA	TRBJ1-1	TGTGCCAGCAGCTTGCCCCCCCAAGTAGCTTTCTTT	CASSLPPQVAFF
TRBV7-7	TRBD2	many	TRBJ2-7	TGTGCCAGCGCCCCCGGACTAGCGGGAGCCTACGAGCAGTACTTC	CASAPGLAGAYEQYF
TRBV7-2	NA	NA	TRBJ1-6	TGTGCCAGCAGCCCCCGTCAGGGTTCAGGTTCGACCCTCCACTTT	CASSPRQGSGSTLHF
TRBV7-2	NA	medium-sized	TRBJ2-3	TGTGCCAGCAGCTTATTCGGCCAGAGCACAGATACGCAGTATTTT	CASSLFGQSTDTQYF
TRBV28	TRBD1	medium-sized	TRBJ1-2	TGTGCCAGCAGACCGGGACAGGGGTCTGGCTACACCTTC	CASRPGQGSGYTF
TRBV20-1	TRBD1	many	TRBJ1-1	TGCAGTGCTCAAGGGACAGGGATGACTGAAGCTTTCTTT	CSAQGTGMTEAFF
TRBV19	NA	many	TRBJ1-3	TGTGCCAGTAGTATTAAACACGGACCGTTGAACACCATATATTTT	CASSIKHGPLNTIYF
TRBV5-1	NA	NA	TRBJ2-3	TGCGCCAGCAGCTTGGGGATAGGGGGGGCACCCACAGATACGCAGTATTTT	CASSLGIGGAPTDTQYF
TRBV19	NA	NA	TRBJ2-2	TGTGTCAGTTTTGCACGGGCGAACACCGGGGAGCTGTTTTTT	CVSFARANTGELFF
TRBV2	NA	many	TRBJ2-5	TGTGCCAGCAGTGAGGGAGGTTCACGGGTAGAGACCCAGTACTTC	CASSEGGSRVETQYF
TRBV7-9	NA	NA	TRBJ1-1	TGTGCCAGCAGCTTAACGGCAGGGAGGAACACTGAAGCTTTCTTT	CASSLTAGRNTEAFF
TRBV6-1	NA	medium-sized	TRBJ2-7	TGTGCCAGCAGTGTGCCGAGTACCTACGAGCAGTACTTC	CASSVPSTYEQYF
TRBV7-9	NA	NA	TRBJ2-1	TGTGCCAGCAGCTTGGCAGAATCCTACAATGAGCAGTTCTTC	CASSLAESYNEQFF
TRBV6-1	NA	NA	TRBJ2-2	TGTGCCTATGCGGCGGGCGCGGACACCGGGGAGCTGTTTTTT	CAYAAGADTGELFF
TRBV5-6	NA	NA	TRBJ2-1	TGTGCCAGCAGTATCTCTTGGGCGGATGAGCAGTTCTTC	CASSISWADEQFF
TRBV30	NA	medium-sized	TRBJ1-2	TGTGCCTGGAGTGGCGGGACTGGGGCCTCCTATGGCTACACCTTC	CAWSGGTGASYGYTF
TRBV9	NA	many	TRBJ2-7	TGTGCCAGCAGCGTAGGGACAGCCTACGAGCAGTACTTC	CASSVGTAYEQYF
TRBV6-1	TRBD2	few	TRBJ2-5	TGTGCCAGCAGTGAAGACGCGGGGGGCCAAGAGACCCAGTACTTC	CASSEDAGGQETQYF